This entry features one TCR beta chain sequence. V shed 3 bases, J shed 11 bases, and the junction held 9 bases outside the gene matches. The CDR3 has 15 residues. The germline CDR1 and CDR2 sequences are MGHDK and SYGVNS. This entry belongs to a study of technical replicates of blood from a handful of donors. Sequenced by immunoSEQ multiplex PCR; TCRdb stores in-frame clones only, minus some. Seen here are approximately 70,000 clones, approximately 96% observed once, and the top ten hold approximately 0.2%. This TCR derives from a human donor in good health. The chain uses TRBV25-1 and TRBJ1-4; 10 bases align to TRBD1. The sequenced sample was T cells isolated from PBMCs. The CDR3 DNA sequence: TGTGCCAGCAGTGACCTTGACAGGGGGCAATTTAAACTGTTTTTT. Protein: CASSDLDRGQFKLFF.